This note documents a single T cell receptor (beta chain) sequence. Its specificity is not known. The source of the sample is a study of OX40 agonist ivuxolimab in advanced cancers. Findings of the study overall: The specificity for antigen of the expanded peripheral T cells was not determined. Those patients achieving a partial response at 0.1-3.0 mg/kg showed among the lowest clonal expansion.

V was shortened by 6 bases and J by 4 bases, with 10 bases between the two germline ends. The length of the CDR3 is 12 residues. CDR1 is LNHDA and CDR2 is SQIVND in the germline V gene (reference sequence). Assay used: immunoSEQ multiplex PCR; TCRdb lists only in-frame clones, some missing. This sample has 20,000 to 25,000 clones, with about 89% found just once. Peripheral blood came from all dose cohorts at three timepoints. The V gene is TRBV19, the J gene TRBJ2-7; D uncertain. Here the sequenced sample was CD4+ or CD8+ T cells sorted from blood, taken in a trial of the OX40 agonist ivuxolimab. The TCR comes from an adult with an advanced solid tumor such as melanoma, head and neck, liver or kidney cancer. CDR3 nucleotides: TGTGCCAGTAGCCCCGGCAGTTACGAGCAGTACTTC. Residues: CASSPGSYEQYF.